This entry concerns a single TCR beta chain. Its antigen remains unidentified. One entry per CDR3 protein results from TCRdb running MiXCR on the 5' RACE reads. The repertoire includes hundreds of thousands of distinct CDR3 sequences, around a sixth of them detected once, and 9% to 15% sits in the top ten. This CDR3 has 11 residues. Germline lookup yields CDR1 MGHDK and CDR2 SYGVNS. The V end lost 3 bases, the J end lost 5 bases, and 4 bases lay between the germline ends. The data were obtained in a study of T-cell memory formation after mild COVID-19. Study-level results: That cross-reactive memory joined was suggested by some responding clones appearing in pre-infection memory.

Source material: PBMCs or a T cell subset sorted from them (not recorded which). The sequence was collected from an adult woman who had mild COVID-19 (a few samples of this study predate the infection). Cell type and time point are not known. The chain has TRBV25-1 and TRBJ1-1; D ambiguous. The CDR3 spells CASSDATEAFF. The CDR3, as DNA: TGTGCCAGCAGTGACGCTACTGAAGCTTTCTTT.